This entry lists 2 T cell receptor beta chains sequenced from one sample in a study of CD8 T cells in Susac syndrome. The RNA, about 0.45 to 1 ug, was put through reverse transcription using random hexamers. TCRdb fed the immunoSEQ multiplex PCR reads into MiXCR, producing one record per CDR3 protein. Among 120,000 or so distinct CDR3 sequences listed, roughly 94% were seen once. Sample: CD8+ T cells from PBMCs. The source of these receptors is a human donor with Susac syndrome.

The J gene is TRBJ2-7, the V gene TRBV20-1; possibly TRBD1 for D (6 bases). V was clipped by 3 bases and J by 4 bases, with 13 bases between them. CDR1 and CDR2 from the germline V gene are DFQATT and SNEGSKA (reference sequence). The CDR3 runs 13 residues. DNA for the CDR3: TGCAGTGCTAGGGCCAGGGGACGATACGAGCAGTACTTC. Residues: CSARARGRYEQYF.

V usage is TRBV7-9 and J usage is TRBJ1-1, with 8 positions matching TRBD1. The V and J ends lost 1 base and 0 bases, in that order; junction bases with no gene match: 1. CDR3 length: 15 residues. Germline-derived CDR1 and CDR2 are SEHNR and FQNEAQ (reference sequence). The CDR3 sequence is CASSLGDRLNTEAFF. CDR3 nucleotide sequence: TGTGCCAGCAGCTTAGGGGACAGGCTGAACACTGAAGCTTTCTTT.